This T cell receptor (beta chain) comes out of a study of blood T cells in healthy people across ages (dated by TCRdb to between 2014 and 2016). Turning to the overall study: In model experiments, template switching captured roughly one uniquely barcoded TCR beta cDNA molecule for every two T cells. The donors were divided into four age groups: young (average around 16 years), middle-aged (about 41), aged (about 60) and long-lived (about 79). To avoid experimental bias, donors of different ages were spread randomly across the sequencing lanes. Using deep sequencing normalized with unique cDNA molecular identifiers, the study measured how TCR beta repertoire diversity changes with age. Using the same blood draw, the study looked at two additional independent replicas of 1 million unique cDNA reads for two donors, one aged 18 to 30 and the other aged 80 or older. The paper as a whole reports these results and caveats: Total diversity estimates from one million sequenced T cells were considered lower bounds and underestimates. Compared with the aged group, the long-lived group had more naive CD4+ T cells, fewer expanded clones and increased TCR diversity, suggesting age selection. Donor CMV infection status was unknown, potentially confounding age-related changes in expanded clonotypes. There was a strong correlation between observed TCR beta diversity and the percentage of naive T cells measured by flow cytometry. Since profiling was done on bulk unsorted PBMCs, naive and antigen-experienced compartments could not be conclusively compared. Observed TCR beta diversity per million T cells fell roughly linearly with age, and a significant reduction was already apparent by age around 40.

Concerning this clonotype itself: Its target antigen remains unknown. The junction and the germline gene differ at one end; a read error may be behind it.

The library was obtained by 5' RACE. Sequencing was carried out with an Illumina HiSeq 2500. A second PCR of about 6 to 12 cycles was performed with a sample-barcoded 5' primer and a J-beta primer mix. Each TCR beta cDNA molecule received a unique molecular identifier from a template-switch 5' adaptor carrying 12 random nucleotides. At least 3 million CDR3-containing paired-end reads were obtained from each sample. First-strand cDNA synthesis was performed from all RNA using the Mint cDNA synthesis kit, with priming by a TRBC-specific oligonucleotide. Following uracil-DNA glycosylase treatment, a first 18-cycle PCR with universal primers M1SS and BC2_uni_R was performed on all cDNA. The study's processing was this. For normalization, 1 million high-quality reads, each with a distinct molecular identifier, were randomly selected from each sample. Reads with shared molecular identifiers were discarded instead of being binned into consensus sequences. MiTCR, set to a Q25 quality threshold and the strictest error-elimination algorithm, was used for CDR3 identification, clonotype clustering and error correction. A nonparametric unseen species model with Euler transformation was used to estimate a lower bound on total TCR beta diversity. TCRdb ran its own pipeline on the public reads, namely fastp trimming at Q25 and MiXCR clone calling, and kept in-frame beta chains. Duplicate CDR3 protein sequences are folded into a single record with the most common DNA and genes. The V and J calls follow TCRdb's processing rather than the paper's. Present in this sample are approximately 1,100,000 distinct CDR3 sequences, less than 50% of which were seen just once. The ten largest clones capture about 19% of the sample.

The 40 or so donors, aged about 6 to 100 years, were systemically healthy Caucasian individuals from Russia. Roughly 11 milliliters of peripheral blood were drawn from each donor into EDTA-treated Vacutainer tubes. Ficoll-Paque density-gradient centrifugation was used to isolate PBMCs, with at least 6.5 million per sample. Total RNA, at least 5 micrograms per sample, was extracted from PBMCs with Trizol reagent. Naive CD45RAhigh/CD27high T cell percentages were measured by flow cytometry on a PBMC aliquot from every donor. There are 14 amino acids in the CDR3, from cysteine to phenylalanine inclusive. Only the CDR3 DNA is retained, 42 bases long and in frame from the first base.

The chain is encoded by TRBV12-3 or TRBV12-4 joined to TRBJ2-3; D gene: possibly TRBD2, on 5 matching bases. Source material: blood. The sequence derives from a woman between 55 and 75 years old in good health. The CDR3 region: CASSFISSTDTRYF. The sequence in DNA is TGTGCCAGCAGTTTTATCTCTAGCACAGATACGCGGTATTTT.